This T cell receptor (beta chain) was found in a study of T cell responses to AZD1222 COVID-19 vaccine. Points from the study as a whole: Donors were mostly white British, more females; clonal diversity possibly underestimated.

The junction had 7 bases not matched to a gene; V was cut back by 1 base and J by 4 bases. Looked up from germline, CDR1 is SGHRS and CDR2 is YFSETQ. There are 16 residues in the CDR3. The data were produced by immunoSEQ multiplex PCR, yet TCRdb's version contains in-frame clones alone and is incomplete. Here the sample spans 100,000 to 130,000 clones, more than 70% being singletons. As for this clone: The antigen is unknown.

Here the sequenced sample was peripheral blood, taken on day 0 of MenACWY control vaccination. This TCR derives from an adult in good health. The chain employs TRBV5-1 and TRBJ2-1, with 8 bases aligning to TRBD2. CDR3: CASSLSGGGIYNEQFF. In DNA form, the CDR3 reads TGCGCCAGCAGCTTGTCGGGCGGGGGGATTTACAATGAGCAGTTCTTC.